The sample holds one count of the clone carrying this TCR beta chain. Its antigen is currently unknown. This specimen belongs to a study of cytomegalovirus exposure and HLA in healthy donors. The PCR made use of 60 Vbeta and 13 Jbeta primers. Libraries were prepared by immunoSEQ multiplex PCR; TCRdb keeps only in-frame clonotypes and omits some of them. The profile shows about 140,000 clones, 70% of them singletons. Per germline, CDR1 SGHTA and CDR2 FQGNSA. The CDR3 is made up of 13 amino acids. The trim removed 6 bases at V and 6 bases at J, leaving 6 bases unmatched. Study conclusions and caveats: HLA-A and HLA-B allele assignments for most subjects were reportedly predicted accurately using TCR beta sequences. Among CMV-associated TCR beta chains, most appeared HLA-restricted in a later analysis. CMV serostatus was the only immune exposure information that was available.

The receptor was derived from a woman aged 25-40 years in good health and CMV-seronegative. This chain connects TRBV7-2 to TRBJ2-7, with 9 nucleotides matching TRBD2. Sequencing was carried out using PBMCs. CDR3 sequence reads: CASRVAGAGEQYF. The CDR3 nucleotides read TGTGCCAGCAGGGTAGCGGGAGCTGGCGAGCAGTACTTC.